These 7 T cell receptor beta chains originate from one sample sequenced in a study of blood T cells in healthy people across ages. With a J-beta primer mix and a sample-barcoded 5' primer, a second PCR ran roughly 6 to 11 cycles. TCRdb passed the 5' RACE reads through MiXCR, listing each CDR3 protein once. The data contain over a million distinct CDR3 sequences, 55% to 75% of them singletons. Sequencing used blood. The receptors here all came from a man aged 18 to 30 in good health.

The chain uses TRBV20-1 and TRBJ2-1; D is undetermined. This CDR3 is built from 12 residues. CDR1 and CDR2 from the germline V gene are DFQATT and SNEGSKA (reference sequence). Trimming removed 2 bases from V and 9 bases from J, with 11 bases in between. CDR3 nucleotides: TGCAGTGCTAGACCCCCTGGCTCTGAGCAGTTCTTC. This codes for CSARPPGSEQFF.

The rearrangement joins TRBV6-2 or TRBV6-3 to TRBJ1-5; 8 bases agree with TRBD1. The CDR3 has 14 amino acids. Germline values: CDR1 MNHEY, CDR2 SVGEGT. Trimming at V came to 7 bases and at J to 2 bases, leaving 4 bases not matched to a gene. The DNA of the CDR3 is TGTGCCAGCACCAGGGGGCGAGGCAATCAGCCCCAGCATTTT. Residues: CASTRGRGNQPQHF.

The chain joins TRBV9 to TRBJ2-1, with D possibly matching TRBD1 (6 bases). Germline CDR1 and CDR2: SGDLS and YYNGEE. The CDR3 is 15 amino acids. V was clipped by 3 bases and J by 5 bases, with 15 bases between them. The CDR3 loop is CASSDGTRGNNEQFF. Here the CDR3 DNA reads TGTGCCAGCAGCGATGGGACCAGGGGAAACAATGAGCAGTTCTTC.

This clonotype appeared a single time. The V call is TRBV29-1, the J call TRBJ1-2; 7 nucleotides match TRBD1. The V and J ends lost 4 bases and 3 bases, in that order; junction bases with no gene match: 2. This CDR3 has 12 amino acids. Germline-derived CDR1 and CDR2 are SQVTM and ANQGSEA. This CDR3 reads CSVATGDYGYTF. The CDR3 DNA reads TGCAGCGTTGCAACAGGGGACTATGGCTACACCTTC.

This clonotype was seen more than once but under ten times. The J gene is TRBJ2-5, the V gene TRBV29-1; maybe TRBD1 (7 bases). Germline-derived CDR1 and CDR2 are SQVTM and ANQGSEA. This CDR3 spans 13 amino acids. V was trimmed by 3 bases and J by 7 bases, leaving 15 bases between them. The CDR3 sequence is CSVDQGGRGTQYF. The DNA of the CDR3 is TGCAGCGTTGATCAGGGGGGCCGGGGGACCCAGTACTTC. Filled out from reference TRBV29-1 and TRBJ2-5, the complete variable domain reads SAVISQKPSRDICQRGTSLTIQCQVDSQVTMMFWYRQQPGQSLTLIATANQGSEATYESGFVIDKFPISRPNLTFSTLTVSNMSPEDSSIYLCSVDQGGRGTQYFGPGTRLLVL.

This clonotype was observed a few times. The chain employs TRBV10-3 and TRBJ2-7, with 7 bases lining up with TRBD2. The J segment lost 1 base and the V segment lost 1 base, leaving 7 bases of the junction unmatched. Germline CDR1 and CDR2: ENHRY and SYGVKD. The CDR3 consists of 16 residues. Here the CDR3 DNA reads TGTGCCATCAGTGAGTTTGGGGGAGGGCGTTCCTACGAGCAGTACTTC. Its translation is CAISEFGGGRSYEQYF.

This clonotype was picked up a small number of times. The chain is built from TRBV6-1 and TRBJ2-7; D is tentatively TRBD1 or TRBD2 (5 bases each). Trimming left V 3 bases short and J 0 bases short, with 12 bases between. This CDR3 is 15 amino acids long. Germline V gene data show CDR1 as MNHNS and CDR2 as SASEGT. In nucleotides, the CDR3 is TGTGCCAGCAGTGACTATTGGGGGATCTCCTACGAGCAGTACTTC. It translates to CASSDYWGISYEQYF.